These 14 T cell receptor beta chains were all obtained from the same sample, sequenced in a study of identical twins. Each CDR3 protein gets one entry after TCRdb re-called the 5' RACE reads with MiXCR. The data contain 450,000 to 500,000 distinct CDR3 sequences, approximately 14% of them singletons. This sample also appeared in a second study, on yellow fever vaccine responses in identical twins.

Sequencing was carried out using CD4+ T cells sorted from blood. All receptors come from a woman in her late teens or twenties in good health.

The chain uses TRBV7-9 and TRBJ2-7; 7 bases fit TRBD2. After removal of 7 bases from V and 2 bases from J, the junction contained 8 bases not matched to a gene. Germline assignment: CDR1 SEHNR and CDR2 FQNEAQ (reference sequence). The CDR3 sequence is 14 residues long. In nucleotides, the CDR3 is TGTGCCAGCAACCCAGCGGGGACTACCTACGAGCAGTACTTC. This codes for CASNPAGTTYEQYF.

This clonotype was found a few times. The chain carries TRBV5-1 and TRBJ2-1, with 9 bases aligning to TRBD2. The CDR3 extends over 15 amino acids. Germline V gene data show CDR1 as SGHRS and CDR2 as YFSETQ. V lost 3 bases, J lost 4 bases, and 5 bases stayed unmatched. Here the CDR3 reads CASSSSSGIYNEQFF. The CDR3 DNA reads as TGCGCCAGCAGCTCATCTAGCGGGATATACAATGAGCAGTTCTTC. The full variable domain, completed using reference TRBV5-1 and TRBJ2-1, is KAGVTQTPRYLIKTRGQQVTLSCSPISGHRSVSWYQQTPGQGLQFLFEYFSETQRNKGNFPGRFSGRQFSNSRSEMNVSTLELGDSALYLCASSSSSGIYNEQFFGPGTRLTVL.

Only a few counts were recorded for this clonotype. CDR3 nucleotide sequence: TGTGCCAGCAGCCCTGGGGGGGGGAGAACCTACGAGCAGTACTTC. Protein sequence: CASSPGGGRTYEQYF. The rearrangement uses TRBV4-2 and TRBJ2-7, with TRBD2 matching 7 bases. V lost 4 bases to trimming and J lost 2 bases; unmatched junction nucleotides: 8. Germline assignment: CDR1 LGHNA and CDR2 YNFKEQ. CDR3 length: 15 residues.

The V and J genes are TRBV2 and TRBJ2-7, with 11 bases fitting TRBD2. V was pared by 8 bases and J by 6 bases, with 12 bases of the junction left unmatched. CDR1 SNHLY and CDR2 FYNNEI come from the germline V gene. The CDR3 covers 15 residues. The CDR3 here is CASRRGPGTSGEQYF. The CDR3 nucleotides are TGTGCCAGCCGGCGAGGGCCCGGGACTAGCGGCGAGCAGTACTTC.

This clonotype was recorded once. The V and J genes are TRBV6-5 and TRBJ2-7, with 8 bases identical to TRBD1. Germline values: CDR1 MNHEY, CDR2 SVGAGI. V dropped 0 bases and J dropped 6; count of bases not matched to a gene: 4. The CDR3 sequence is 14 residues long. CDR3 sequence: CASSYSTQGVEQYF. CDR3 bases: TGTGCCAGCAGTTACTCGACACAGGGGGTCGAGCAGTACTTC.

The sample holds a few counts of this clonotype. The rearrangement links TRBV6-2 or TRBV6-3 to TRBJ2-5; maybe TRBD1 (6 bases). This CDR3 is 14 amino acids long. The V gene lost 5 bases and the J gene lost 3 bases, with 13 bases spanning the gap. Germline values: CDR1 MNHEY, CDR2 SVGEGT. Written as DNA, the CDR3 is TGTGCCAGCAGTATCGGACAGATAGAAGAGACCCAGTACTTC. It specifies CASSIGQIEETQYF.

This clonotype was recorded a few times. The rearrangement links TRBV12-5 to TRBJ2-1; TRBD2 matches 8 bases. CDR1 and CDR2 (germline): LGHNT, FRNRAP. The ends lost 7 bases at V and 4 bases at J; junction bases unmatched: 6. The CDR3 extends over 14 amino acids. CDR3 nucleotides: TGTGCTAGTGCAAAAGGCGGGGGGTACAATGAGCAGTTCTTC. Residues: CASAKGGGYNEQFF. The whole variable domain, filled in from reference TRBV12-5 and TRBJ2-1, reads DARVTQTPRHKVTEMGQEVTMRCQPILGHNTVFWYRQTMMQGLELLAYFRNRAPLDDSGMPKDRFSAEMPDATLATLKIQPSEPRDSAVYFCASAKGGGYNEQFFGPGTRLTVL.

This clonotype was observed a handful of times. In DNA form, the CDR3 reads TGCGCCAGCAGCCTCGGGAGGGACCGTGGCTACACCTTC. Translating gives CASSLGRDRGYTF. This chain links TRBV5-1 with TRBJ1-2, with D possibly matching TRBD1 (5 bases). The CDR3 has 13 amino acids. The V and J ends lost 4 bases and 7 bases respectively, with 14 bases between them. CDR1 and CDR2 (germline): SGHRS, YFSETQ.

This clonotype has just a few counts. The chain employs TRBV5-1 and TRBJ2-2; D might be TRBD1 or TRBD2, each matching 5 bases. Germline lookup yields CDR1 SGHRS and CDR2 YFSETQ. Trimming shortened V by 5 bases and J by 1 base, and 18 bases separated the two germline ends. The CDR3 has 17 residues. CDR3 coding DNA: TGCGCCAGCAGGTTGACGGTGGGGACCGGGAACACCGGGGAGCTGTTTTTT. This gives the protein CASRLTVGTGNTGELFF.

This clonotype was found a few times. CDR3 protein: CASSLATGEETQYF. Written as DNA, the CDR3 is TGTGCCAGCAGCTTGGCTACAGGGGAAGAGACCCAGTACTTC. The J gene is TRBJ2-5, the V gene TRBV5-5; 7 nucleotides match TRBD1. CDR1 and CDR2 (germline): SGHKS, YYEKEE (reference sequence). Unmatched junction bases numbered 2, after V lost 0 bases and J lost 3 bases. The CDR3 consists of 14 residues.

This clonotype appeared a few times. For the CDR3, the DNA is TGTGCCAGCAGTAAGAGCGGGGGGCGGCAAGAGACCCAGTACTTC. This sequence encodes CASSKSGGRQETQYF. This chain connects TRBV28 to TRBJ2-5; 9 bases line up with TRBD2. Germline trimming cut 5 bases from V and 2 bases from J; bases unmatched to any gene: 6. Germline assignment: CDR1 MDHEN and CDR2 SYDVKM. The CDR3 loop spans 15 amino acids.

Ten or more counts support this clonotype. This chain links TRBV12-3 or TRBV12-4 with TRBJ2-5; 7 bases are a match to TRBD1. Trimming cost V 6 bases and J 0 bases; bases outside gene matches: 4. The CDR3 is made up of 14 amino acids. CDR3 sequence: CASRKTGNQETQYF. The CDR3, as DNA: TGTGCCAGCAGAAAGACAGGGAACCAAGAGACCCAGTACTTC.

In this sample, this clonotype turned up a few times. The rearrangement links TRBV20-1 to TRBJ2-1, with D maybe TRBD2 (5 bases). The V end lost 4 bases, the J end lost 13 bases, and 14 bases lay between the germline ends. Germline CDR1 and CDR2: DFQATT and SNEGSKA (reference sequence). The CDR3 sequence is 11 residues long. CDR3: CSATGNTYQFF. CDR3 DNA sequence: TGCAGTGCTACCGGGAACACGTATCAGTTCTTC.

Here the CDR3 reads CATSRDPLTGQGRHEQYF. In nucleotides, the CDR3 is TGTGCCACCAGCAGAGATCCTCTGACGGGACAGGGGCGCCACGAGCAGTACTTC. This rearrangement joins TRBV15 to TRBJ2-7, with 10 bases identical to TRBD1. The CDR3 sequence is 18 residues long. V shed 0 bases and J 5 bases; nucleotides not matched to a gene: 13. Germline V lookup: CDR1 LNHNV, CDR2 YYDKDF (reference sequence).